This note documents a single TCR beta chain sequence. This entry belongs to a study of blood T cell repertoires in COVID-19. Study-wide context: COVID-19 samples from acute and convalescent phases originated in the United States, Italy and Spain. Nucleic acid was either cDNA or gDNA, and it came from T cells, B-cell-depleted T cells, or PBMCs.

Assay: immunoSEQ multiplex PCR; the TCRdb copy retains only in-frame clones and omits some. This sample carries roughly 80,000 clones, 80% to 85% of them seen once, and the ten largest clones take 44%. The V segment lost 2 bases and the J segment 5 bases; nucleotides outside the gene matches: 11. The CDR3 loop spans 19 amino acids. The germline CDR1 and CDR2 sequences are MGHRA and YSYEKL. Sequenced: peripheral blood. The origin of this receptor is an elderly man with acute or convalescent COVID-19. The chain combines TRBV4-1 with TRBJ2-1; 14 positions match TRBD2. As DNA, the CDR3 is TGCGCCAGCAGCCAATCGGAGACGACTAGCGGGAGGGTAAACAATGAGCAGTTCTTC. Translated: CASSQSETTSGRVNNEQFF.